The T cell receptor beta chain under discussion was sequenced for a study of PD-L1 blockade in urothelial cancer. Looking at the study overall: When blood samples were assessed, the median T cell count was around 150,000.

PCRs each included synthetic TCR analog templates spiked in. Produced via immunoSEQ multiplex PCR; TCRdb's table is partial and in-frame only. Of under 70,000 clones in the sample, roughly 77% are singletons; the top ten hold 1.5% to 2%. Documented time point: pretreatment peripheral blood. This CDR3 spans 17 amino acids. V lost 1 base, J lost 0 bases, and 13 bases lay in between. From germline, CDR1 is SEHNR and CDR2 FQNEAQ (reference sequence). This chain joins TRBV7-9 and TRBJ2-1; D gene unclear. The clonotype was recovered from a man between 65 and 85 years old with urothelial cancer. Sequences were derived from PBMCs, sampled around atezolizumab (anti-PD-L1) treatment. CDR3 region: CASSLDPAASSYNEQFF. The CDR3 coding sequence is TGTGCCAGCAGCTTAGACCCCGCGGCAAGCTCCTACAATGAGCAGTTCTTC. The complete variable domain, with remaining parts taken from reference TRBV7-9 and TRBJ2-1, reads DTGVSQNPRHKITKRGQNVTFRCDPISEHNRLYWYRQTLGQGPEFLTYFQNEAQLEKSRLLSDRFSAERPKGSFSTLEIQRTEQGDSAMYLCASSLDPAASSYNEQFFGPGTRLTVL.